What follows describes a single T cell receptor (beta chain). V was shortened by 9 bases and J by 4 bases, with 18 bases between the two germline ends. CDR1 is LNHDA and CDR2 is SQIVND in the germline V gene (reference sequence). The CDR3 spans 14 residues. Method: immunoSEQ multiplex PCR; TCRdb's copy keeps in-frame clones and lacks some. The table records 80,000 to 100,000 clones, 86% of them present only once. The entry originates in a study of blood T cell repertoires in COVID-19. Study background: Acute-phase and convalescent COVID-19 samples originated in the United States, Italy and Spain.

The sample comprised peripheral blood. This receptor was taken from a woman older than 75 in a cohort sampled during active or convalescent COVID-19. This sequence joins TRBV19 and TRBJ1-1; D not resolved. Written as DNA, the CDR3 is TGTGCCAGCGCTGTTGGTCGGTGGAGCACTGAAGCTTTCTTT. It is translated as CASAVGRWSTEAFF.